Presented here are 28 T cell receptor beta chains from one specimen sequenced in a study of blood T cell repertoires in COVID-19 (dated by TCRdb to between 2020 and 2021). The library was generated by the immunoSEQ multiplex PCR assay. TCRdb carries this immuneACCESS record with in-frame sequences only. Its versions omit some clonotypes, under half of them owing to an unresolved V gene in the studies checked, with the rest unexplained. Recorded for this sample are roughly 170,000 clones; 70% to 90% of them occurred a single time. The ten biggest clones cover around 7.6% of the sample. The sequenced material came from peripheral blood. Receptors were obtained from a man aged 35 to 55 who had recovered from COVID-19.

The V call is TRBV5-8, the J call TRBJ2-5; D might be TRBD2 (6 bases). CDR3 size: 14 residues. Trimming pared 0 bases from V and 3 bases from J, leaving 9 bases between. CDR1 is SGHTS and CDR2 is YDEGEE in the germline V gene. This chain's CDR3 is CASSLAPSEETQYF. CDR3 bases: TGTGCCAGCAGCTTGGCCCCTAGCGAAGAGACCCAGTACTTC.

This chain connects TRBV6-5 to TRBJ1-2, with D hard to call. V lost 7 bases and J 4 bases, leaving 10 bases between the germline ends. Germline V CDR1 and CDR2: MNHEY, SVGAGI. CDR3 size: 12 residues. The CDR3 coding sequence is TGTGCCAGCACCAAAGACACCTATGGCTACACCTTC. Translation gives CASTKDTYGYTF.

The V call is TRBV11-3, the J call TRBJ1-6, with D uncertain. In germline, CDR1 is SGHNT, CDR2 YENEEA. V was shortened by 1 base and J by 7 bases, with 14 bases between the two germline ends. CDR3 size: 16 residues. Written as DNA, the CDR3 is TGTGCCAGCAGCTTAGTGCTGGGCCCGGGGAATTCACCCCTCCACTTT. Its translation: CASSLVLGPGNSPLHF.

There are a few counts of this clone. This rearrangement joins TRBV30 to TRBJ1-2; 9 bases map to TRBD1. V trimming: 4 bases; J trimming: 4 bases; junction bases outside the gene matches: 7. The CDR3 is made up of 14 amino acids. CDR1 GTSNPN and CDR2 SVGIG come from the germline V gene (reference sequence). The CDR3 sequence: CAWTRTGEIYGYTF. The CDR3 nucleotides are TGTGCCTGGACTAGGACAGGGGAAATCTATGGCTACACCTTC.

The chain recombines TRBV18 with TRBJ1-4; 9 nucleotides line up with TRBD1. CDR3 size: 15 residues. Germline CDR1 and CDR2: KGHSH and LQKENI. V lost 6 bases, J lost 6 bases, and 8 bases stayed unmatched. The CDR3 protein is CASSQYRDRDEKLFF. CDR3 DNA: TGTGCCAGCTCCCAGTACCGGGACAGGGATGAAAAACTGTTTTTT.

The rearrangement uses TRBV11-1 and TRBJ2-5; TRBD1 agrees at 11 bases. Germline V CDR1 and CDR2: SGHAT, FQDESV (reference sequence). CDR3 length equals 15 residues. The J segment lost 5 bases and the V segment lost 0 bases, leaving 2 bases of the junction unmatched. CDR3 residues: CASSLAGDRGETQYF. The CDR3 nucleotides are TGTGCCAGCAGCTTAGCGGGGGACAGGGGGGAGACCCAGTACTTC.

This chain connects TRBV6-6 to TRBJ1-5; tentatively, D is TRBD1 (6 bases). The CDR3 covers 14 residues. CDR1 and CDR2 from the germline V gene are MNHNY and SVGAGI (reference sequence). Trimming pared 6 bases from V and 7 bases from J, leaving 16 bases between. The CDR3 region has the DNA TGTGCCAGCAGGGCACAGGGCCAGGGGCAGCCCCAGCATTTT. This sequence encodes CASRAQGQGQPQHF.

The rearrangement links TRBV10-3 to TRBJ2-1; D is unresolved. CDR1 and CDR2 (germline): ENHRY, SYGVKD. This CDR3 contains 13 residues. V was clipped by 7 bases and J by 2 bases, with 9 bases between them. This CDR3 reads CAITAGPYNEQFF. The CDR3 DNA follows: TGTGCCATCACCGCTGGCCCCTACAATGAGCAGTTCTTC.

The chain uses TRBV28 and TRBJ2-1; D not certain. Trimming shortened V by 1 base and J by 8 bases, and 3 bases separated the two germline ends. The CDR3 covers 11 residues. The germline gives CDR1 MDHEN, CDR2 SYDVKM. CDR3 in amino acids: CASSLSDEQFF. The CDR3 nucleotides read TGTGCCAGCAGTTTATCCGATGAGCAGTTCTTC.

The chain recombines TRBV6-5 with TRBJ2-5, with D possibly matching TRBD2 (6 bases). Trimming took off 10 bases at V and 5 bases at J, with 11 bases between the two ends. CDR1 MNHEY and CDR2 SVGAGI come from the germline V gene. The CDR3 covers 11 residues. The CDR3 region is CATGSLETQYF. The CDR3 DNA reads as TGTGCCACCGGGAGTTTGGAGACCCAGTACTTC.

This chain joins TRBV7-2 and TRBJ1-6; D ambiguous. This CDR3 spans 17 amino acids. CDR1 and CDR2 from the germline V gene are SGHTA and FQGNSA. Trimming removed 2 bases at V and 7 bases at J, with 18 bases between. The CDR3 DNA is TGTGCCAGCAGCTTAAGGGCTGCGGGGTATAAGAATTCACCCCTCCACTTT. Translating it yields CASSLRAAGYKNSPLHF. Variable domain in full (rest from reference TRBV7-2 and TRBJ1-6): GAGVSQSPSNKVTEKGKDVELRCDPISGHTALYWYRQSLGQGLEFLIYFQGNSAPDKSGLPSDRFSAERTGGSVSTLTIQRTQQEDSAVYLCASSLRAAGYKNSPLHFGNGTRLTVT.

In DNA form, the CDR3 reads TGCGCCAGCAGAGCCGGGACAGGTTTTTCGGATTCACCCCTCCACTTT. It is translated as CASRAGTGFSDSPLHF. The gene calls are TRBV10-2 and TRBJ1-6, with 8 bases identical to TRBD1. The junction had 12 bases not matched to a gene; V was cut back by 6 bases and J by 8 bases. The CDR3 length is 16 residues. Germline CDR1 reads WSHSY; CDR2 reads SAAADI.

The chain couples TRBV6-5 to TRBJ1-5, with unresolved D. V shed 5 bases and J shed 3 bases, with 11 bases lying between them. The CDR3 runs to 14 residues. Germline V gives CDR1 MNHEY, CDR2 SVGAGI. The DNA for the CDR3 is TGTGCCAGCAGTCCACCCCAGTACAATCAGCCCCAGCATTTT. Its protein is CASSPPQYNQPQHF.

The V and J genes are TRBV12-2 and TRBJ1-5. TRBV12-2 corresponds to a pseudogene. The CDR3 covers 12 residues. The chain's CDR3 is CASRLGGQPQHF. CDR3 in DNA: TGTGCAAGTCGCTTAGGCGGGCAGCCCCAGCATTTT.

The chain recombines TRBV2 with TRBJ1-4; maybe TRBD1 (5 bases). From germline, CDR1 is SNHLY and CDR2 FYNNEI. V was clipped by 6 bases and J by 5 bases, with 16 bases between them. The CDR3 is 15 amino acids. The CDR3 DNA is TGTGCCAGCAGGTACAGGAATGACATCAATGAAAAACTGTTTTTT. Translation gives CASRYRNDINEKLFF. Filled out from reference TRBV2 and TRBJ1-4, the complete variable domain reads EPEVTQTPSHQVTQMGQEVILRCVPISNHLYFYWYRQILGQKVEFLVSFYNNEISEKSEIFDDQFSVERPDGSNFTLKIRSTKLEDSAMYFCASRYRNDINEKLFFGSGTQLSVL.

This chain links TRBV6-2 or TRBV6-3 with TRBJ1-2, with 9 bases lining up with TRBD1. The V gene's germline CDR1 is MNHEY and CDR2 SVGEGT. Trimming at V came to 5 bases and at J to 6 bases, leaving 7 bases not matched to a gene. The CDR3 is 14 residues long. In DNA, the CDR3 is TGTGCCAGCAGTAATCCCGGGACAGGGAATGGCTACACCTTC. This codes for CASSNPGTGNGYTF.

The chain couples TRBV27 to TRBJ2-3; D gene unclear. Trimming removed 5 bases at V and 5 bases at J, with 8 bases between. The germline gives CDR1 MNHEY, CDR2 SMNVEV (reference sequence). The CDR3 runs to 12 residues. The chain's CDR3 is CASSPRRDTQYF. Here the CDR3 DNA reads TGTGCCAGCAGTCCTCGTCGAGATACGCAGTATTTT.

The chain is built from TRBV23-1 and TRBJ1-5; TRBD1 matches 7 bases. TRBV23-1 is sorted into the ORF group, with uncertain function. Trimming took 6 bases from V and 2 from J; bases not matched to a gene: 7. The CDR3 runs 15 residues. The CDR3 region has the DNA TGCGCCAGCAGACAGGGGAGTATGGGCAATCAGCCCCAGCATTTT. It encodes CASRQGSMGNQPQHF.

The CDR3 DNA follows: TGTGCCAACGATAGAGAGCCGGGACAGAGAAACACTGAAGCTTTCTTT. It translates to CANDREPGQRNTEAFF. This chain uses TRBV2 with TRBJ1-1, with 7 nucleotides matching TRBD1. The CDR3 consists of 16 residues. J lost 2 bases, V lost 10 bases, and 16 bases had no gene match. Germline V gene lookup returns CDR1 SNHLY and CDR2 FYNNEI.

This rearrangement joins TRBV4-2 to TRBJ1-1; tentatively, D is TRBD1 (6 bases). V gave up 4 bases and J gave up 0 bases, with 9 bases separating them. The germline V gene has CDR1 LGHNA and CDR2 YNFKEQ. CDR3 length: 14 residues. The CDR3 sequence: CASSPNRVNTEAFF. The CDR3 nucleotides read TGTGCCAGCAGCCCCAACAGGGTGAACACTGAAGCTTTCTTT.

This clone was detected a few times. The V gene is TRBV19, the J gene TRBJ1-2; TRBD1 agrees at 8 bases. CDR1 and CDR2 (germline): LNHDA, SQIVND (reference sequence). The CDR3 is 14 amino acids. J was trimmed by 2 bases and V by 6 bases; bases with no gene match: 5. This CDR3 reads CASRVDRGNYGYTF. The CDR3 bases are TGTGCCAGTAGAGTCGACAGGGGCAACTATGGCTACACCTTC. The entire variable domain, with the rest obtained from reference TRBV19 and TRBJ1-2, is as follows: DGGITQSPKYLFRKEGQNVTLSCEQNLNHDAMYWYRQDPGQGLRLIYYSQIVNDFQKGDIAEGYSVSREKKESFPLTVTSAQKNPTAFYLCASRVDRGNYGYTFGSGTRLTVV.

The rearrangement joins TRBV5-1 to TRBJ2-7; D is perhaps TRBD2 (6 bases). Trimming removed 3 bases from V and 2 bases from J, with 9 bases in between. CDR1 is SGHRS, CDR2 YFSETQ, per germline. This CDR3 is 13 amino acids long. This chain's CDR3 is CASSSGLAYEQYF. CDR3 coding DNA: TGCGCCAGCAGCTCGGGACTTGCCTACGAGCAGTACTTC.

This clone appeared a single time. The V gene is TRBV7-6, the J gene TRBJ2-3; 10 nucleotides match TRBD1. The V and J ends lost 3 bases and 8 bases, in that order; junction bases with no gene match: 5. The CDR3 totals 14 residues. Per germline, CDR1 SGHVS and CDR2 FNYEAQ. This chain's CDR3 is CASSLGQGPGTQYF. CDR3 coding DNA: TGTGCCAGCAGCTTGGGACAGGGGCCGGGTACGCAGTATTTT.

The chain combines TRBV20-1 with TRBJ2-1, with a weak D call TRBD1 (8 bases). This CDR3 is 11 amino acids long. Germline V gene lookup returns CDR1 DFQATT and CDR2 SNEGSKA (reference sequence). V lost 7 bases and J lost 8, with 12 bases in between. The CDR3 sequence: CSVQGGDEQFF. For the CDR3, the DNA is TGCAGTGTACAGGGGGGGGATGAGCAGTTCTTC.

The chain links TRBV3-1 (or the pseudogene TRBV3-2) to TRBJ2-3, with TRBD2 identical over 11 bases. The junction had 4 bases not matched to a gene; V was cut back by 0 bases and J by 2 bases. Germline values: CDR1 LGHDT, CDR2 YNNKEL (reference sequence). CDR3 length equals 17 residues. CDR3 region: CASSQENSGRATDTQYF. Here the CDR3 DNA reads TGTGCCAGCAGCCAAGAGAATAGCGGGAGGGCCACAGATACGCAGTATTTT.

Only a few counts were recorded for this clone. The chain employs TRBV5-4 and TRBJ2-3; 7 positions agree with TRBD1. Germline-derived CDR1 and CDR2 are SGHNT and YYREEE (reference sequence). V shed 3 bases, J shed 1 base, and the junction held 5 bases outside the gene matches. CDR3 length: 15 residues. In nucleotides, the CDR3 is TGTGCCAGCAGCTACGGGACAGCCCGCACAGATACGCAGTATTTT. Amino acid sequence: CASSYGTARTDTQYF.

V and J are TRBV18 and TRBJ2-1, with D perhaps matching TRBD1 (5 bases). Germline V gives CDR1 KGHSH, CDR2 LQKENI. The CDR3 totals 13 residues. The V and J ends lost 5 bases and 6 bases respectively, with 11 bases between them. The CDR3 region is CASSSDTRNEQFF. The CDR3 bases are TGTGCCAGCTCATCGGACACGCGCAATGAGCAGTTCTTC.

The V gene is TRBV3-1 (or the pseudogene TRBV3-2), the J gene TRBJ2-3; 14 bases line up with TRBD2. V shed 2 bases, J shed 4 bases, and the junction held 11 bases outside the gene matches. This CDR3 comprises 19 residues. CDR1 is LGHDT and CDR2 is YNNKEL in the germline V gene (reference sequence). DNA of the CDR3: TGTGCCAGCAGCCAAAACCTCGGGACTAGCGGGGGAAGGGCAGATACGCAGTATTTT. As protein: CASSQNLGTSGGRADTQYF.